These 27 T cell receptor beta chains share one sample of origin, sequenced in a study of patients and donors after allogeneic stem cell transplantation. MiXCR, applied by TCRdb to the RT-PCR reads, yields one record per CDR3 protein. The sample has about 74,000 distinct CDR3 sequences, roughly 29% seen once; the top ten hold about a quarter. What was sequenced was blood, either unsorted or a sorted T cell fraction (not recorded which). Source of these receptors: a human donor who was either an allogeneic HSCT recipient or a stem cell or donor lymphocyte infusion donor (not recorded which). It is not recorded whose cells these are; they may come from a transplant donor.

In its sample, this clonotype was seen a few times. This chain connects TRBV5-1 to TRBJ2-4; TRBD1 aligns across 9 bases. Germline V gives CDR1 SGHRS, CDR2 YFSETQ. V lost 6 bases to trimming and J lost 0 bases; unmatched junction nucleotides: 7. The CDR3 totals 16 residues. DNA of the CDR3: TGCGCCAGCACCGTACAGGGGGCGCGAGCCAAAAACATTCAGTACTTC. Residues: CASTVQGARAKNIQYF.

This clonotype was seen ten or more times. The V and J genes are TRBV18 and TRBJ1-5; D is undetermined. The CDR3 contains 14 residues. V was shortened by 2 bases and J by 0 bases, with 5 bases between the two germline ends. Germline V gene lookup returns CDR1 KGHSH and CDR2 LQKENI. The CDR3 DNA follows: TGTGCCAGCTCACCAGATAATAGCAATCAGCCCCAGCATTTT. Translating gives CASSPDNSNQPQHF.

CDR3 in DNA: TGTGCCAGCTGCGACAATGCCTATGGCTACACCTTC. It is translated as CASCDNAYGYTF. The chain joins TRBV12-3 or TRBV12-4 to TRBJ1-2; no definite D call. This CDR3 is 12 amino acids long. Trimming left V 8 bases short and J 4 bases short, with 11 bases between.

The chain links TRBV7-9 to TRBJ2-1; perhaps TRBD1 as D (6 bases). Trimming shortened V by 3 bases and J by 2 bases, and 14 bases separated the two germline ends. The CDR3 consists of 16 residues. CDR1 is SEHNR, CDR2 FQNEAQ, per germline (reference sequence). The CDR3 is CASSLMGAITYNEQFF. The CDR3 nucleotides are TGTGCCAGCAGCTTGATGGGGGCAATTACCTACAATGAGCAGTTCTTC.

The V call is TRBV5-1, the J call TRBJ2-5; D ambiguous. V lost 1 base and J 2 bases, leaving 9 bases between the germline ends. From germline, CDR1 is SGHRS and CDR2 YFSETQ. CDR3 length equals 14 residues. CDR3 sequence reads: CASSLISLQETQYF. The CDR3 DNA sequence: TGCGCCAGCAGCTTGATTTCCCTACAAGAGACCCAGTACTTC.

The CDR3: CASSLQGATYEQYF. In nucleotides, the CDR3 is TGTGCCAGCAGCCTACAGGGGGCGACCTACGAGCAGTACTTC. The chain recombines TRBV6-5 with TRBJ2-7; 9 bases are a match to TRBD1. With 6 bases clipped from V and 2 bases from J, the junction kept 5 bases outside the gene matches. The CDR3 has 14 residues. From germline, CDR1 is MNHEY and CDR2 SVGAGI.

The V gene is TRBV12-3 or TRBV12-4, the J gene TRBJ1-6; D is unclear. V lost 6 bases and J lost 4, with 13 bases in between. The CDR3 runs 15 residues. CDR3 sequence (DNA): TGTGCCAGCAGCCCAAGTGGGCCTTATAATTCACCCCTCCACTTT. It is translated as CASSPSGPYNSPLHF.

This clonotype occurred a few times. V gene TRBV15 combines with J gene TRBJ1-3, with D perhaps matching TRBD1 (6 bases). CDR3 length: 16 residues. Trimming removed 0 bases from V and 4 bases from J, with 13 bases in between. Germline V CDR1 and CDR2: LNHNV, YYDKDF (reference sequence). The CDR3 DNA is TGTGCCACCAGCAGAGATCCCGGGGGCCAAGGAAACACCATATATTTT. It yields the protein CATSRDPGGQGNTIYF. Full variable domain (remainder filled in from reference TRBV15 and TRBJ1-3): DAMVIQNPRYQVTQFGKPVTLSCSQTLNHNVMYWYQQKSSQAPKLLFHYYDKDFNNEADTPDNFQSRRPNTSFCFLDIRSPGLGDTAMYLCATSRDPGGQGNTIYFGEGSWLTVV.

This clonotype was observed a single time. This chain joins TRBV3-1 and TRBJ2-2; either TRBD1 or TRBD2 may fit D (5 bases each). Germline V gives CDR1 LGHDT, CDR2 YNNKEL (reference sequence). V was cut by 6 bases and J by 5 bases, with 7 bases left in between. This CDR3 region has 12 residues. DNA of the CDR3: TGTGCCAGCAGGGGGACGACCGGGGAGCTGTTTTTT. Translating it yields CASRGTTGELFF.

Comment on this clonotype: This could be a read error, since a much larger clone is one nucleotide away. The rearrangement uses TRBV12-3 or TRBV12-4 and TRBJ2-6, with D hard to call. The CDR3 totals 13 residues. The V end was cut by 3 bases, the J end by 0 bases, with 0 bases between. CDR3 amino acids: CASSFSGANVLTF. Here the CDR3 DNA reads TGTGCCAGCAGTTTCTCTGGGGCCAACGTCCTGACTTTC.

The V gene is TRBV14, the J gene TRBJ1-1, with TRBD1 matching 10 bases. The V and J ends lost 1 base and 5 bases, in that order; junction bases with no gene match: 4. The V gene's germline CDR1 is SGHDN and CDR2 FVKESK. This CDR3 spans 15 amino acids. The CDR3 DNA reads TGTGCCAGCAGCCAAGCATGGACAGGGGGGACTGAAGCTTTCTTT. Protein: CASSQAWTGGTEAFF. The full variable domain, rest sourced from reference TRBV14 and TRBJ1-1, is EAGVTQFPSHSVIEKGQTVTLRCDPISGHDNLYWYRRVMGKEIKFLLHFVKESKQDESGMPNNRFLAERTGGTYSTLKVQPAELEDSGVYFCASSQAWTGGTEAFFGQGTRLTVV.

In its sample, this clonotype was seen many times. This rearrangement joins TRBV5-4 to TRBJ2-3; TRBD1 might be the D (6 bases). This CDR3 is 15 amino acids long. Between the trimmed V and J ends, which lost 1 base and 2 bases, there was a span of 11 bases. CDR1 is SGHNT, CDR2 YYREEE, per germline (reference sequence). In nucleotides, the CDR3 is TGTGCCAGCAGCTTGTCAGGGGTCCTCACAGATACGCAGTATTTT. Amino acids: CASSLSGVLTDTQYF.

This clonotype was observed once. The chain recombines TRBV6-5 with TRBJ2-5; a weak D match, TRBD1 (6 bases). The CDR3 loop spans 15 amino acids. V lost 2 bases and J lost 5, with 15 bases in between. CDR1 and CDR2 from the germline V gene are MNHEY and SVGAGI. CDR3 nucleotides: TGTGCCAGCAGTTACACATATCGGACAGAGGAGACCCAGTACTTC. This gives the protein CASSYTYRTEETQYF.

This clonotype was detected only a few times. This chain joins TRBV6-5 and TRBJ2-2; D is perhaps TRBD2 (6 bases). Between the trimmed V and J ends, which lost 0 bases and 4 bases, there was a span of 6 bases. Germline CDR1 and CDR2: MNHEY and SVGAGI. The CDR3 spans 14 residues. The CDR3, as DNA: TGTGCCAGCAGTTACTCGGGAGGCACCGGGGAGCTGTTTTTT. Amino acids: CASSYSGGTGELFF.

This clonotype was picked up one time. The gene calls are TRBV7-9 and TRBJ2-3; weak D call: TRBD1 (6 bases). CDR1 and CDR2 from the germline V gene are SEHNR and FQNEAQ (reference sequence). This CDR3 has 17 amino acids. Trimming cost V 8 bases and J 0 bases, with 21 bases left between them. CDR3 region: CASGIHRDKISTDTQYF. The CDR3 coding sequence is TGTGCCAGCGGAATTCATCGGGACAAAATTAGCACAGATACGCAGTATTTT.

This chain links TRBV12-3 or TRBV12-4 with TRBJ2-3; the match to TRBD2 covers 14 bases. This CDR3 is 15 amino acids long. V lost 6 bases, J lost 7 bases, and 6 bases stayed unmatched. The CDR3 DNA is TGTGCCAGCAGCCTTGGGACTAGCGGGGGAAATACGCAGTATTTT. Amino acids: CASSLGTSGGNTQYF.

This CDR3 reads CSVDPGTGDRYEQYF. The DNA for the CDR3 is TGCAGCGTTGACCCCGGGACAGGGGACCGCTACGAGCAGTACTTC. This rearrangement joins TRBV29-1 to TRBJ2-7; 10 bases fit TRBD1. This CDR3 contains 15 residues. Per the germline V gene, CDR1 is SQVTM and CDR2 is ANQGSEA. Unmatched junction bases numbered 8, after V lost 3 bases and J lost 3 bases.

This clonotype was seen only a few times. The chain links TRBV20-1 to TRBJ1-2; TRBD1 agrees at 7 bases. The V and J ends lost 5 bases and 4 bases, in that order; junction bases with no gene match: 4. The germline gives CDR1 DFQATT, CDR2 SNEGSKA (reference sequence). The CDR3 is made up of 12 amino acids. CDR3 sequence reads: CSAVPGGYGYTF. The CDR3 DNA reads as TGCAGTGCTGTCCCAGGGGGCTATGGCTACACCTTC.

J is TRBJ2-5 and V is TRBV12-3 or TRBV12-4, with D maybe TRBD2 (5 bases). The CDR3 has 14 residues. V lost 5 bases and J 4 bases, leaving 14 bases between the germline ends. This CDR3 is CASSSGIPGETQYF. In DNA, the CDR3 is TGTGCCAGCAGTAGCGGCATCCCTGGAGAGACCCAGTACTTC.

This clonotype was seen repeatedly, ten times or more. The chain links TRBV7-9 to TRBJ1-1, with D possibly TRBD1 on 5 matching bases. Germline-derived CDR1 and CDR2 are SEHNR and FQNEAQ (reference sequence). The CDR3 contains 15 residues. V shed 0 bases and J shed 5 bases, with 13 bases lying between them. CDR3 residues: CASSLAGTGFTEAFF. CDR3 DNA: TGTGCCAGCAGCTTAGCAGGCACAGGTTTTACTGAAGCTTTCTTT.

This clonotype was seen a handful of times. This chain links TRBV4-2 with TRBJ2-5, with D tentatively TRBD2 (6 bases). The CDR3 is made up of 17 amino acids. Per the germline V gene, CDR1 is LGHNA and CDR2 is YNFKEQ. Trimming left V 0 bases short and J 1 base short, with 15 bases between. In nucleotides, the CDR3 is TGTGCCAGCAGCCAAGATTTACTAGCCGCGATCCAAGAGACCCAGTACTTC. The encoded protein is CASSQDLLAAIQETQYF.

This clonotype was detected only a few times. The V call is TRBV12-3 or TRBV12-4, the J call TRBJ1-1, with a possible D match to TRBD1 (6 bases). The V end lost 6 bases, the J end lost 0 bases, and 11 bases lay between the germline ends. The CDR3 totals 14 residues. The DNA for the CDR3 is TGTGCCAGCAGGGGGTGGGACATGAACACTGAAGCTTTCTTT. This sequence encodes CASRGWDMNTEAFF.

This clonotype was seen only a few times. The chain uses TRBV10-3 and TRBJ2-2; D may be TRBD1 or TRBD2 (5 bases each). Germline V CDR1 and CDR2: ENHRY, SYGVKD. This CDR3 has 16 amino acids. V was cut by 7 bases and J by 3 bases, with 18 bases left in between. CDR3 region: CAITPDRPGYTGELFF. The DNA of the CDR3 is TGTGCCATCACCCCTGACAGACCGGGGTACACCGGGGAGCTGTTTTTT.

Only a few counts were recorded for this clonotype. The chain combines TRBV5-1 with TRBJ2-1, with 7 bases identical to TRBD1. Losses at the gene ends were 4 bases for V and 7 bases for J; bases not matched to a gene: 8. The CDR3 spans 14 residues. From germline, CDR1 is SGHRS and CDR2 YFSETQ. The chain's CDR3 is CASSPRQGRNEQFF. In nucleotides, the CDR3 is TGCGCCAGCAGCCCCCGACAGGGACGAAATGAGCAGTTCTTC.

The rearrangement links TRBV3-1 to TRBJ2-3; 9 bases agree with TRBD2. Trimming cost V 1 base and J 4 bases; bases outside gene matches: 9. Germline CDR1 reads LGHDT; CDR2 reads YNNKEL (reference sequence). The CDR3 runs to 17 residues. The CDR3 sequence: CASSQARVLAGPDTQYF. CDR3 bases: TGTGCCAGCAGCCAAGCTAGGGTTCTAGCGGGGCCAGATACGCAGTATTTT.

The V gene is TRBV5-6, the J gene TRBJ2-4; 9 bases align to TRBD1. Trimming took 4 bases from V and 3 from J; bases not matched to a gene: 2. The germline CDR1 and CDR2 sequences are SGHDT and YYEEEE. The CDR3 has 14 residues. The DNA of the CDR3 is TGTGCCAGCAGCAAGACAGGGGGCAAAAACATTCAGTACTTC. Its translation: CASSKTGGKNIQYF.

J is TRBJ2-1 and V is TRBV20-1; 10 positions match TRBD1. Germline values: CDR1 DFQATT, CDR2 SNEGSKA (reference sequence). V was clipped by 5 bases and J by 3 bases; unmatched bases: 7. The CDR3 is 15 residues long. The CDR3: CSAARQGANYNEQFF. CDR3 DNA: TGCAGTGCTGCCCGACAGGGGGCAAACTACAATGAGCAGTTCTTC.